This TCR beta chain is drawn from a study of vaccination and CD4 T cells after COVID-19. The CDR3 covers 14 residues. Germline CDR1 reads MGHDK; CDR2 reads SYGVNS. Trimming removed 2 bases from V and 4 bases from J, with 11 bases in between. Researchers used the Oncomine TCR Beta short-read assay to sequence DNA from cultured CD4+ T cells. TCRdb passed the PCR reads through MiXCR, listing each CDR3 protein once. The profile covers around 10,000 distinct CDR3 sequences, with roughly 56% appearing a single time and 20% to 25% taken by the ten largest. On this clonotype: What it recognizes is unknown.

The study, taken as a whole, reports: Convalescent patients' vaccine-specific clones were spike mono-reactive in 304 of 307 cases.

Treatment given: 10-day PBMC culture with coronavirus spike peptide pools or control peptides (ViraFEST assay). The sequencing sample was made of CD4+ T cells from blood, cultured in vitro. The chain links TRBV25-1 to TRBJ1-2; tentatively, D is TRBD1 (6 bases). The clonotype originates from a human donor who had recovered from COVID-19. This chain's CDR3 is CASSEMGQPYGYTF. The CDR3, as DNA: TGTGCCAGCAGTGAAATGGGACAACCCTATGGCTACACCTTC.